This passage covers 20 T cell receptor beta chains from one sample sequenced in a study of blood T cell repertoires in COVID-19. Some clones are missing from TCRdb's copy, which holds only in-frame ones; the method was immunoSEQ multiplex PCR. The sample contains around 140,000 clones, roughly 88% of which appear only once. The sample consisted of peripheral blood. Receptors were obtained from a man aged 55 to 70 with active or convalescent COVID-19.

The gene calls are TRBV6-5 and TRBJ1-2, with 9 bases identical to TRBD1. V gave up 6 bases and J gave up 4 bases; unmatched junction bases: 9. This CDR3 has 15 residues. Germline loops: CDR1 MNHEY, CDR2 SVGAGI. The CDR3 loop is CASRNNRDRVYGYTF. CDR3 in DNA: TGTGCCAGCAGAAACAACCGGGACAGGGTCTATGGCTACACCTTC.

This rearrangement joins TRBV24-1 to TRBJ2-2, with D unclear. V lost 4 bases and J 4 bases, leaving 12 bases between the germline ends. CDR3 length: 15 residues. Germline CDR1 and CDR2: KGHDR and SFDVKD. This CDR3 reads CATSDPRHTTGELFF. The CDR3 DNA reads as TGTGCCACCAGTGACCCCCGACACACCACCGGGGAGCTGTTTTTT.

The rearrangement uses TRBV1 and TRBJ1-1; the table's D call of TRBD1 was not tested on the DNA. TRBV1 is a known pseudogene. The CDR3 contains 16 residues. In nucleotides, the CDR3 is TGCACCAGCGAACCGGGACAGGGTGGTAGGAACACTGAAGCTTTCTTT. It is translated as CTSEPGQGGRNTEAFF.

This sequence joins TRBV18 and TRBJ2-7; TRBD1 matches at 8 bases. There are 15 residues in the CDR3. The germline V gene has CDR1 KGHSH and CDR2 LQKENI. Unmatched junction bases numbered 6, after V lost 2 bases and J lost 3 bases. Here the CDR3 reads CASSPGGQGVYEQYF. In DNA, the CDR3 is TGTGCCAGCTCACCAGGTGGACAGGGAGTCTACGAGCAGTACTTC.

The chain links TRBV14 to TRBJ2-3, with D perhaps matching TRBD1 (5 bases). This CDR3 is built from 20 residues. V lost 0 bases to trimming and J lost 3 bases, with 25 bases between them. Per germline, CDR1 SGHDN and CDR2 FVKESK. CDR3 DNA: TGTGCCAGCAGCCAAGATTTGATCTTTTTATTCAGGGAATGGACAGATACGCAGTATTTT. The encoded protein is CASSQDLIFLFREWTDTQYF.

This chain joins TRBV6-6 and TRBJ2-2, with 10 positions matching TRBD1. Germline CDR1 reads MNHNY; CDR2 reads SVGAGI (reference sequence). This CDR3 is 15 amino acids long. The trim removed 6 bases at V and 7 bases at J, leaving 8 bases unmatched. CDR3 sequence: CASRDRDRGSGELFF. The CDR3 DNA reads as TGTGCCAGCAGAGACCGGGACAGGGGAAGCGGGGAGCTGTTTTTT.

This chain connects TRBV7-2 to TRBJ1-1, with a weak D call TRBD1 (6 bases). Germline V gene sequence: CDR1 SGHTA, CDR2 FQGNSA. The CDR3 consists of 14 residues. The V and J ends lost 9 bases and 10 bases respectively, with 24 bases between them. The CDR3 nucleotides read TGTGCCAGACGATCCCCGGCGGGGGGCAGCGGAGCTTTCTTT. Translating it yields CARRSPAGGSGAFF.

The genes are TRBV25-1 and TRBJ2-2; the D gene is possibly TRBD1 (5 bases). The germline V gene has CDR1 MGHDK and CDR2 SYGVNS. The CDR3 runs to 18 residues. Trimming cost V 2 bases and J 3 bases, with 19 bases left between them. This CDR3 reads CASSEPPGRERYTGELFF. The CDR3 DNA follows: TGTGCCAGCAGTGAACCCCCTGGCAGGGAAAGGTACACCGGGGAGCTGTTTTTT.

The chain recombines TRBV6-6 with TRBJ2-1; D is ambiguous. Germline V gene data show CDR1 as MNHNY and CDR2 as SVGAGI (reference sequence). This CDR3 comprises 13 residues. V dropped 5 bases and J dropped 8 bases, with 13 bases sitting between them. The CDR3 DNA follows: TGTGCCAGCAGTACTTCTAGAGTGGATGAGCAGTTCTTC. Amino acids: CASSTSRVDEQFF.

This clone occurred once. The chain recombines TRBV9 with TRBJ2-3; 10 positions match TRBD2. CDR3 size: 15 residues. Germline-derived CDR1 and CDR2 are SGDLS and YYNGEE. Losses at the gene ends were 3 bases for V and 6 bases for J; bases not matched to a gene: 7. The CDR3 nucleotides read TGTGCCAGCAGCGAAGTAGCGGGAGGTCCGGATACGCAGTATTTT. Translation gives CASSEVAGGPDTQYF.

The genes are TRBV7-2 and TRBJ2-1, with D maybe TRBD2 (6 bases). There are 13 residues in the CDR3. Per the germline V gene, CDR1 is SGHTA and CDR2 is FQGNSA. Trimming left V 0 bases short and J 8 bases short, with 8 bases between. As DNA, the CDR3 is TGTGCCAGCAGCTTAGCTTGGGGGGATGAGCAGTTCTTC. Protein: CASSLAWGDEQFF.

V is TRBV7-8 and J is TRBJ1-1, with TRBD1 matching over 8 bases. The CDR3 extends over 17 amino acids. Germline V gene lookup returns CDR1 SGHVS and CDR2 FQNEAQ. The J segment lost 4 bases and the V segment lost 1 base, leaving 11 bases of the junction unmatched. The CDR3 region is CASSLGSQGARVTEAFF. The DNA for the CDR3 is TGTGCCAGCAGCTTAGGGAGTCAGGGGGCGCGAGTCACTGAAGCTTTCTTT.

This rearrangement joins TRBV12-3 or TRBV12-4 to TRBJ2-3; tentatively, D is TRBD1 (6 bases). V lost 1 base and J lost 5, with 7 bases in between. CDR3 length equals 13 residues. The CDR3 sequence: CASSLVGGDTQYF. CDR3 in DNA: TGTGCCAGCAGTTTAGTAGGGGGAGATACGCAGTATTTT.

The gene calls are TRBV28 and TRBJ2-1; D gene ambiguous. The V gene's germline CDR1 is MDHEN and CDR2 SYDVKM. CDR3 length: 12 amino acids. The ends were cut back, 6 bases at V and 12 bases at J, with 15 bases in the middle. CDR3 sequence reads: CASSTGPIGQFF. CDR3 DNA sequence: TGTGCCAGCAGCACTGGGCCCATCGGGCAGTTCTTC.

This chain's CDR3 is CASSMKGLDNSPLHF. As DNA, the CDR3 is TGTGCCAGCAGTATGAAGGGACTTGATAATTCACCCCTCCACTTT. V gene TRBV2 combines with J gene TRBJ1-6, with D perhaps TRBD1 (5 bases). The CDR3 consists of 15 residues. The V gene lost 5 bases and the J gene lost 5 bases, with 13 bases spanning the gap. The germline gives CDR1 SNHLY, CDR2 FYNNEI.

This chain connects TRBV5-1 to TRBJ1-2, with TRBD1 as a possible D gene (6 bases). Germline loops: CDR1 SGHRS, CDR2 YFSETQ. Trimming stripped 0 bases from V and 8 bases from J, with 14 bases between. This CDR3 comprises 14 residues. CDR3 protein: CASSLGTDSRGYTF. DNA of the CDR3: TGCGCCAGCAGCTTGGGGACAGACTCCAGGGGCTACACCTTC. Together with reference TRBV5-1 and TRBJ1-2, the CDR3 gives the full variable domain: KAGVTQTPRYLIKTRGQQVTLSCSPISGHRSVSWYQQTPGQGLQFLFEYFSETQRNKGNFPGRFSGRQFSNSRSEMNVSTLELGDSALYLCASSLGTDSRGYTFGSGTRLTVV.

The chain carries TRBV19 and TRBJ1-2; 7 nucleotides agree with TRBD1. Germline-derived CDR1 and CDR2 are LNHDA and SQIVND (reference sequence). The CDR3 sequence is 15 residues long. After removal of 5 bases from V and 4 bases from J, the junction contained 10 bases not matched to a gene. The CDR3 reads CASSPPQGQTYGYTF. In DNA form, the CDR3 reads TGTGCCAGTAGTCCGCCACAGGGGCAAACCTATGGCTACACCTTC.

The chain joins TRBV10-3 to TRBJ2-3, with D possibly TRBD1 on 5 matching bases. Trimming took off 1 base at V and 0 bases at J, with 14 bases between the two ends. Germline values: CDR1 ENHRY, CDR2 SYGVKD. This CDR3 has 17 residues. The chain's CDR3 is CAISEWGGQASTDTQYF. The CDR3 DNA reads TGTGCCATCAGTGAGTGGGGCGGCCAAGCCAGCACAGATACGCAGTATTTT.

The rearrangement joins TRBV18 to TRBJ1-1, with D maybe TRBD1 (5 bases). Germline V gene lookup returns CDR1 KGHSH and CDR2 LQKENI. The CDR3 runs to 14 residues. Between the trimmed V and J ends, which lost 6 bases and 1 base, there was a span of 12 bases. The CDR3 sequence is CASSPWGENTEAFF. The CDR3, as DNA: TGTGCCAGCTCGCCTTGGGGGGAGAACACTGAAGCTTTCTTT.

The rearrangement links TRBV11-2 to TRBJ2-7; 7 bases agree with TRBD1. Per the germline V gene, CDR1 is SGHAT and CDR2 is FQNNGV. J lost 1 base, V lost 5 bases, and 5 bases had no gene match. The CDR3 extends over 14 amino acids. The chain's CDR3 is CASSPGQASYEQYF. The CDR3 DNA sequence: TGTGCCAGCAGCCCAGGACAGGCTTCCTACGAGCAGTACTTC.